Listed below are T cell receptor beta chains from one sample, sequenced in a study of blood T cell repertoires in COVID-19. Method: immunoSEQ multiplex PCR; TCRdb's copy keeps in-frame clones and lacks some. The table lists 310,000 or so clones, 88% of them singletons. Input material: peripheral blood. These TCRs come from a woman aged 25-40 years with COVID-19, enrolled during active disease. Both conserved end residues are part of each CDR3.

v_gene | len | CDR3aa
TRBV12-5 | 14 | CASGLVPGGNTIYF
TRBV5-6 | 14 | CASSLGVAASEQFF
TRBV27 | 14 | CASSFSSYNSPLHF
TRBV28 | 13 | CASSFGESYEQYF
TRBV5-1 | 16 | CASSLPRGAGTGELFF
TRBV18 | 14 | CASSLDRGGQPQHF
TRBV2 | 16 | CASSEEAGTGGYGYTF
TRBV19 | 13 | CASSQLDRDGYTF
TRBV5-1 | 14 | CASNSGTSRYEQYF
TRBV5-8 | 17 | CASSLSSGRASYNEQFF
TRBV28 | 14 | CASNSGGRVDEQFF
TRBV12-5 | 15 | CASGLGAGMGDEQFF
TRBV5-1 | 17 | CASSLGGLAGVGDTQYF
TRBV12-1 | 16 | CASSFAGLAGEREQYF
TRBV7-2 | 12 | CASSVTGEKLFF
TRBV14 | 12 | CASSHLSGTVFF
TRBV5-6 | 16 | CASSFLDSRFYYGYTF
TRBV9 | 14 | CASSVYSGANVLTF
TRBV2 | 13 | CASRPTGEGGYTF
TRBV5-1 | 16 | CASEDGKDSGANVLTF
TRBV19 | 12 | CASNSGSYEQYF
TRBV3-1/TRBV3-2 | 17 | CASSGSREGGFLREQFF
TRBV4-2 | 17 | CASSSTRLAGSTDTQYF
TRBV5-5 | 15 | CASSLEQLVYYEQYF
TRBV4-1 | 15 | CASSQGLNGATEAFF
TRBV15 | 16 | CATSSTEQGMTGELFF
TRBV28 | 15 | CASSLYRAGKNIQYF
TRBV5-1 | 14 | CASKSGRGGNTIYF
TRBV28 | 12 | CASSLEVYGYTF
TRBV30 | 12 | CAWTTGGGGYTF
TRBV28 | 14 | CASSFFSGSTEAFF
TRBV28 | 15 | CASSPPGIPGNEQFF
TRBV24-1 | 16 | CATPGQAPCGNQPQHF
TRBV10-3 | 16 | CAISESLGTAGNTIYF
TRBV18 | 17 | CASSPLAAPQGGYEQYF
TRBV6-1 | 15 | CASSTETVINYGYTF
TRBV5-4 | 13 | CASSAGQASEAFF
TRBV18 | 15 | CASSPLGQGNTEAFF
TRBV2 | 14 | CASSEWGEDSPLHF
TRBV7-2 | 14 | CASSVQGGYSPLHF